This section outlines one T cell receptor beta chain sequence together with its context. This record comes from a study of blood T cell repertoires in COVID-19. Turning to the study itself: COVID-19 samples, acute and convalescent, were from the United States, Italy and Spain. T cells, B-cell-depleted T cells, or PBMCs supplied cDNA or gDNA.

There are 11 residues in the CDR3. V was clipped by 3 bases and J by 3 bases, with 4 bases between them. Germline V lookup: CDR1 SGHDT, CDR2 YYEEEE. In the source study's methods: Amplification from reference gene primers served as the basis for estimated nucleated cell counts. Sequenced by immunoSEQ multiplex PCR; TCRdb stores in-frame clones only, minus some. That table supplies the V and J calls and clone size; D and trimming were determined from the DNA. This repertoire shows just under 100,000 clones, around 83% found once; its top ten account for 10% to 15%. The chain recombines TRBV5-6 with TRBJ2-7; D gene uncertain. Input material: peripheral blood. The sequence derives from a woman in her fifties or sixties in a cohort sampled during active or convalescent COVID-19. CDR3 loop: CASSSYYEQYF. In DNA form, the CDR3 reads TGTGCCAGCAGCTCCTACTACGAGCAGTACTTC.